Detailed here is one T cell receptor beta chain. The data stem from a study of shared clonotypes between healthy human individuals. The overall study: The cohort comprised a couple of women and three men. Their ages spanned 18 to 49 years.

The test was conducted at deep level. Generated by immunoSEQ multiplex PCR, the TCRdb table keeps only in-frame clones and is missing some. The sample records about 300,000 clones, 74% being singletons. The V gene lost 0 bases and the J gene lost 5 bases, with 7 bases spanning the gap. The CDR3 consists of 14 residues. Germline V gene sequence: CDR1 MNHEY, CDR2 SVGAGI. Sequenced input: memory CD4+ T cells sorted from blood. This sample's subset: CD45RA-negative fraction. This chain links TRBV6-5 with TRBJ2-2; D is undetermined. This clonotype originated in a man aged 30 to 39 in good health. CDR3 sequence: CASSYSPQTGELFF. CDR3 sequence (DNA): TGTGCCAGCAGTTACTCTCCCCAGACCGGGGAGCTGTTTTTT.